The next 13 T cell receptor beta chains were all read from a single sample in a study of shared clonotypes between healthy human individuals. Only CD45RO-negative cells positively selected for CCR7 counted as naive CD8 cells, so terminally differentiated effector memory CD45RA+ cells were excluded. Data came from immunoSEQ multiplex PCR; TCRdb stores just in-frame clones and leaves some out. The sample has 600,000 or so clones; about 95% are singletons. Sample: naive CD8+ T cells sorted from blood. All receptors come from a young woman in good health.

V usage is TRBV28 and J usage is TRBJ2-7; 11 bases match TRBD2. Germline assignment: CDR1 MDHEN and CDR2 SYDVKM. CDR3 length: 15 amino acids. Unmatched junction bases numbered 8, after V lost 5 bases and J lost 5 bases. In DNA form, the CDR3 reads TGTGCCAGCAGTCTCCGCACTAGCGGGAGTAACGAGCAGTACTTC. This gives the protein CASSLRTSGSNEQYF.

This chain connects TRBV29-1 to TRBJ2-1; 7 nucleotides align to TRBD2. The V gene's germline CDR1 is SQVTM and CDR2 ANQGSEA. The CDR3 is made up of 16 amino acids. Trimming removed 1 base from V and 0 bases from J; junction bases left unmatched: 6. The CDR3 region is CSVEGMRGSSYNEQFF. CDR3 DNA sequence: TGCAGCGTTGAAGGAATGCGGGGGAGCTCCTACAATGAGCAGTTCTTC.

The rearrangement links TRBV19 to TRBJ2-3; 7 positions agree with TRBD2. This CDR3 is built from 15 residues. Germline loops: CDR1 LNHDA, CDR2 SQIVND (reference sequence). After removal of 5 bases from V and 5 bases from J, the junction contained 10 bases not matched to a gene. The CDR3 region has the DNA TGTGCCAGTAGTCCCGGGACTACCCCGGGAGATACGCAGTATTTT. It specifies CASSPGTTPGDTQYF.

The rearrangement uses TRBV7-9 and TRBJ2-2; 9 bases map to TRBD2. Germline V CDR1 and CDR2: SEHNR, FQNEAQ (reference sequence). Trimming at V came to 2 bases and at J to 4 bases, leaving 11 bases not matched to a gene. This CDR3 spans 18 amino acids. This CDR3 reads CASSLLPREGAGTGELFF. In DNA form, the CDR3 reads TGTGCCAGCAGCTTACTCCCGCGGGAGGGCGCTGGCACCGGGGAGCTGTTTTTT. Looking up the rest from reference TRBV7-9 and TRBJ2-2 gives the full variable domain: DTGVSQNPRHKITKRGQNVTFRCDPISEHNRLYWYRQTLGQGPEFLTYFQNEAQLEKSRLLSDRFSAERPKGSFSTLEIQRTEQGDSAMYLCASSLLPREGAGTGELFFGEGSRLTVL.

The V call is TRBV6-6, the J call TRBJ2-3, with D hard to call. The V end lost 2 bases, the J end lost 4 bases, and 4 bases lay between the germline ends. The CDR3 totals 12 residues. Germline lookup yields CDR1 MNHNY and CDR2 SVGAGI (reference sequence). The DNA for the CDR3 is TGTGCCAGCAGTTACGATTCAGATACGCAGTATTTT. Protein product: CASSYDSDTQYF.

The CDR3 DNA is TGTGCCAGCAGCTTCCCCGGGAGCTCCTACGAGCAGTACTTC. Its translation: CASSFPGSSYEQYF. The chain links TRBV7-9 to TRBJ2-7; maybe TRBD2 (6 bases). The ends were cut back, 3 bases at V and 0 bases at J, with 9 bases in the middle. The germline V gene encodes CDR1 SEHNR and CDR2 FQNEAQ (reference sequence). This CDR3 has 14 amino acids.

CDR3 loop: CSGGPSSYEQYF. DNA for the CDR3: TGCAGCGGGGGACCCAGCTCCTACGAGCAGTACTTC. V usage is TRBV29-1 and J usage is TRBJ2-7, with D perhaps matching TRBD1 or TRBD2 (5 bases each). Trimming shortened V by 7 bases and J by 0 bases, and 10 bases separated the two germline ends. The CDR3 covers 12 residues. CDR1 is SQVTM, CDR2 ANQGSEA, per germline.

This clone was found once. This rearrangement joins TRBV11-2 to TRBJ2-7; 11 bases agree with TRBD2. Per germline, CDR1 SGHAT and CDR2 FQNNGV. This CDR3 is built from 18 residues. The V segment lost 8 bases and the J segment 3 bases; nucleotides outside the gene matches: 18. CDR3 nucleotides: TGTGCCAGCGGCGGTCAGGCGACTAGCGGGGTACTATACTACGAGCAGTACTTC. Protein product: CASGGQATSGVLYYEQYF.

Regarding this clone: An end of the junction does not agree with germline; a read error may underlie this. The chain joins TRBV2 to TRBJ2-3; D might be TRBD1 or TRBD2, each matching 5 bases. The CDR3 totals 15 residues. Germline CDR1 is SNHLY and CDR2 is FYNNEI. Here the CDR3 reads CASSEGQGSGDTQYF. The DNA for the CDR3 is TGTGCCAGCAGCGAAGGGCAGGGAAGCGGTGATACGCAGTATTTT.

The rearrangement uses TRBV10-3 and TRBJ2-7; perhaps TRBD2 as D (5 bases). The CDR3 has 14 amino acids. V was cut by 2 bases and J by 2 bases, with 10 bases left in between. Per germline, CDR1 ENHRY and CDR2 SYGVKD. The CDR3 nucleotides are TGTGCCATCAGTGAGGTGGCGGGCACCTACGAGCAGTACTTC. Encoded protein: CAISEVAGTYEQYF.

This chain links TRBV4-1 with TRBJ2-7; D may be TRBD2 (6 bases). The CDR3 loop spans 14 amino acids. The V end lost 3 bases, the J end lost 5 bases, and 14 bases lay between the germline ends. The germline gives CDR1 MGHRA, CDR2 YSYEKL. CDR3 coding DNA: TGCGCCAGCAGCCAGGCGACTAGACTTGACGAGCAGTACTTC. It is translated as CASSQATRLDEQYF.

The chain employs TRBV7-9 and TRBJ2-3; 8 positions agree with TRBD2. The V gene's germline CDR1 is SEHNR and CDR2 FQNEAQ (reference sequence). The CDR3 has 16 amino acids. The V and J ends lost 7 bases and 5 bases, in that order; junction bases with no gene match: 14. CDR3 loop: CASMRAGVVGRDTQYF. CDR3 sequence (DNA): TGTGCCAGCATGAGAGCGGGAGTAGTTGGAAGAGATACGCAGTATTTT.

This chain uses TRBV7-3 with TRBJ2-5, with TRBD2 matching 11 bases. Germline CDR1 is SGHTA and CDR2 is FQGTGA. V lost 5 bases, J lost 2 bases, and 13 bases stayed unmatched. This CDR3 has 18 residues. The CDR3 nucleotides are TGTGCCAGCAGCGCTAACGAGCCTGGGACTAGCGGACAAGAGACCCAGTACTTC. Its translation: CASSANEPGTSGQETQYF.